This T cell receptor (beta chain) comes out of a study of blood T cell repertoires in COVID-19. Whole-study context: Donors in the United States, Italy and Spain gave samples during acute or convalescent COVID-19. PBMCs, B-cell-depleted T cells, or T cells were the source of the cDNA or gDNA that made up the material.

Original data processing: Cell counts per sample came from amplifying reference gene primers. Libraries were prepared by immunoSEQ multiplex PCR; TCRdb keeps only in-frame clonotypes and omits some of them. Clonal size and the V and J genes are those of that table, whereas D and trimming came from the DNA. The sample contains 100,000 to 150,000 clones, approximately 90% of which appear only once. From germline, CDR1 is SEHNR and CDR2 FQNEAQ (reference sequence). The CDR3 is made up of 15 amino acids. Germline trimming cut 4 bases from V and 8 bases from J; bases unmatched to any gene: 7. The TCR originated in a human donor in a cohort sampled during active COVID-19. The sample taken for sequencing was peripheral blood. This sequence joins TRBV7-9 and TRBJ2-1; 11 bases match TRBD2. CDR3 DNA: TGTGCCAGCAGCTACACTAGCGGGAGTCTTGATGAGCAGTTCTTC. Protein product: CASSYTSGSLDEQFF.